This entry is about one T cell receptor beta chain. Researchers ran the PCR with 60 Vbeta and 13 Jbeta primers. Sequencing used immunoSEQ multiplex PCR; TCRdb keeps in-frame clones, though not all of them. The sample lists about 90,000 clones; less than 80% were seen once. The record originates from a study of cytomegalovirus exposure and HLA in healthy donors. The CDR3 has 13 amino acids. Germline V gene lookup returns CDR1 MNHEY and CDR2 SVGAGI. V gave up 10 bases and J gave up 3 bases, with 16 bases separating them. This clonotype was obtained from a young man in good health and CMV-seropositive. The chain couples TRBV6-5 to TRBJ2-7, with D perhaps TRBD1 (7 bases). The specimen was PBMCs. The CDR3 DNA follows: TGTGCCACCTCGCGGGGACAGCACTACGAGCAGTACTTC. Translated, it gives CATSRGQHYEQYF.